Listed here are 4 T cell receptor beta chains from one sample, sequenced in a study of blood T cells in healthy people across ages. A second PCR, run for roughly 7 to 11 cycles, used a sample-barcoded 5' primer plus a J-beta primer mix. TCRdb called the 5' RACE reads again in MiXCR, with one record for every CDR3 protein. There are approximately 800,000 distinct CDR3 sequences in the sample; 25% occur only once, and under 4.5% lies in the top ten. This same sample was also part of a study on T cells of mothers and their children.

Sequenced: blood. Receptors originate from a boy aged 5-17 years in good health.

This clonotype was detected a few times. J is TRBJ1-5 and V is TRBV2, with D hard to call. Germline V gene lookup returns CDR1 SNHLY and CDR2 FYNNEI. The CDR3 contains 14 residues. V gave up 2 bases and J gave up 4 bases, with 9 bases separating them. CDR3 residues: CASSERWRNQPQHF. The CDR3 nucleotides read TGTGCCAGCAGTGAAAGGTGGAGAAATCAGCCCCAGCATTTT.

This clonotype was counted a few times. The J gene is TRBJ1-1, the V gene TRBV6-6; no clear D. The length of the CDR3 is 12 residues. Trimming cost V 3 bases and J 6 bases, with 8 bases left between them. CDR1 and CDR2 from the germline V gene are MNHNY and SVGAGI (reference sequence). The CDR3 nucleotides read TGTGCCAGCAGTTATCCTCAAGCTGAAGCTTTCTTT. Encoded protein: CASSYPQAEAFF.

The chain recombines TRBV20-1 with TRBJ2-5; possible D gene TRBD1, 6 bases. Per the germline V gene, CDR1 is DFQATT and CDR2 is SNEGSKA (reference sequence). The CDR3 runs to 14 residues. V shed 1 base and J shed 5 bases, with 14 bases lying between them. DNA for the CDR3: TGCAGTGCTAGAGTCCCTACAGGGACGGAGACCCAGTACTTC. It is translated as CSARVPTGTETQYF.

The chain has TRBV20-1 and TRBJ2-7, with D possibly being TRBD2 (5 bases). V gave up 5 bases and J gave up 5 bases, with 19 bases separating them. The CDR3 length is 14 residues. Germline CDR1 and CDR2: DFQATT and SNEGSKA (reference sequence). Here the CDR3 DNA reads TGCAGTGCTGGGGTGAGACCTGGGGAGCACGAGCAGTACTTC. Its translation is CSAGVRPGEHEQYF.